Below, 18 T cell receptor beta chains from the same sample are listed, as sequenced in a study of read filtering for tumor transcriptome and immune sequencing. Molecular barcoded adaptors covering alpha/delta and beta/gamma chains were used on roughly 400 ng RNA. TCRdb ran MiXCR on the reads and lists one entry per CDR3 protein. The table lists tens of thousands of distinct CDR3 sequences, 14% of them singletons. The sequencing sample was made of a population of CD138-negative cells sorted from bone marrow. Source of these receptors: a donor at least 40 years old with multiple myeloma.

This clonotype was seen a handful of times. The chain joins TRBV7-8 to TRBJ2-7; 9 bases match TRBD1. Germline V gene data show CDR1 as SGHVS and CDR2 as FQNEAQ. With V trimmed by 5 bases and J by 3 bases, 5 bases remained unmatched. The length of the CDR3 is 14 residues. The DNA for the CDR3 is TGTGCCAGCAGCGTACCGGGACAGGGCTACGAGCAGTACTTC. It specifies CASSVPGQGYEQYF.

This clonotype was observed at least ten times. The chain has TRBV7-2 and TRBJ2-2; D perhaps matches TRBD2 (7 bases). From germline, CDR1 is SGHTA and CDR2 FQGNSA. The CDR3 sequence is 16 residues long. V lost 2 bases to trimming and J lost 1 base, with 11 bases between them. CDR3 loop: CASSLWGGRNTGELFF. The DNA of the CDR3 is TGTGCCAGCAGCTTATGGGGGGGCAGGAACACCGGGGAGCTGTTTTTT.

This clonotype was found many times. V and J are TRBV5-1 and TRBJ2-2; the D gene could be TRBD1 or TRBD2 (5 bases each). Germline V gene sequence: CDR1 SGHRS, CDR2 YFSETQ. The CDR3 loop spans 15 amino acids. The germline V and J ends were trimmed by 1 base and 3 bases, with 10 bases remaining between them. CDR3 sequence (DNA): TGCGCCAGCAGCTTGCCGGGGCGCGACACCGGGGAGCTGTTTTTT. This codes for CASSLPGRDTGELFF. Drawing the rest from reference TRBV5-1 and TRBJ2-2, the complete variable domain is KAGVTQTPRYLIKTRGQQVTLSCSPISGHRSVSWYQQTPGQGLQFLFEYFSETQRNKGNFPGRFSGRQFSNSRSEMNVSTLELGDSALYLCASSLPGRDTGELFFGEGSRLTVL.

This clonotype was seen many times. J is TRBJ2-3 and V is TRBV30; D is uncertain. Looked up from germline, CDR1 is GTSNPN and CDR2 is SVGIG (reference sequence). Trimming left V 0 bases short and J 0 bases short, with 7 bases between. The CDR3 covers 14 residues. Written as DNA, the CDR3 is TGTGCCTGGAGTGTATTCGATAGCACAGATACGCAGTATTTT. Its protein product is CAWSVFDSTDTQYF.

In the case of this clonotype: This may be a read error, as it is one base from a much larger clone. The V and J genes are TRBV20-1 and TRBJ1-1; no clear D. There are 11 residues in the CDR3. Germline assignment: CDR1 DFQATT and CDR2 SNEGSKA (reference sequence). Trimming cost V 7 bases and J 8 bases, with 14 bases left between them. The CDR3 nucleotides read TGCAGTGTACGGAATCCGAAAGAAGCTTTCTTT. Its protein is CSVRNPKEAFF.

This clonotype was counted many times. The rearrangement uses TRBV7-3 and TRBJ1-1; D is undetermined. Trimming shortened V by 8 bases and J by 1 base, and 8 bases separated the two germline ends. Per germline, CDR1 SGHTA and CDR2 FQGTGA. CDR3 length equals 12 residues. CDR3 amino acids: CASRRQNTEAFF. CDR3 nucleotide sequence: TGTGCCAGCCGGAGACAGAACACTGAAGCTTTCTTT. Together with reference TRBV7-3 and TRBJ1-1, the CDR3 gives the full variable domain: GAGVSQTPSNKVTEKGKYVELRCDPISGHTALYWYRQSLGQGPEFLIYFQGTGAADDSGLPNDRFFAVRPEGSVSTLKIQRTERGDSAVYLCASRRQNTEAFFGQGTRLTVV.

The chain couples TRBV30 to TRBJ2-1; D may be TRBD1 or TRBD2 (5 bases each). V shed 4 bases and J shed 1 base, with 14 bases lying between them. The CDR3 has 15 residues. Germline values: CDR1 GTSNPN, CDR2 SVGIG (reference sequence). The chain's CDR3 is CAWNKWGNSYNEQFF. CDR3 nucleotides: TGTGCCTGGAATAAGTGGGGGAATTCCTACAATGAGCAGTTCTTC. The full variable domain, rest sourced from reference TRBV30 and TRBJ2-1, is SQTIHQWPATLVQPVGSPLSLECTVEGTSNPNLYWYRQAAGRGLQLLFYSVGIGQISSEVPQNLSASRPQDRQFILSSKKLLLSDSGFYLCAWNKWGNSYNEQFFGPGTRLTVL.

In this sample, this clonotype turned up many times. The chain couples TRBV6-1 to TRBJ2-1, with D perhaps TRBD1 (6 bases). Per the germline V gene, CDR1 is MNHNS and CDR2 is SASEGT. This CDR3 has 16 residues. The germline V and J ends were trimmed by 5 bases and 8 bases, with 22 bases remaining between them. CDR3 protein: CASSQVRGYFEDEQFF. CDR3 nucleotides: TGTGCCAGCAGTCAAGTCAGGGGCTATTTTGAAGATGAGCAGTTCTTC.

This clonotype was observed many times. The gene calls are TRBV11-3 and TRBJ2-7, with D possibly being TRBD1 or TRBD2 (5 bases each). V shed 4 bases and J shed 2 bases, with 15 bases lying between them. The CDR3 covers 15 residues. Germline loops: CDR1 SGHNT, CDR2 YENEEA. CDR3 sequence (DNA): TGTGCCAGCAGCTACAGCCGGGACGGCACCTACGAGCAGTACTTC. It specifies CASSYSRDGTYEQYF.

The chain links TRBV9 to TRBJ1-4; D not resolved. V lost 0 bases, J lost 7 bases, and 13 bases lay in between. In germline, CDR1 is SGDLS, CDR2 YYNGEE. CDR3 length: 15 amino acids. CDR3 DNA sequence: TGTGCCAGCAGCGTAGTGGGTGCGAGAGGTGAAAAACTGTTTTTT. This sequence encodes CASSVVGARGEKLFF.

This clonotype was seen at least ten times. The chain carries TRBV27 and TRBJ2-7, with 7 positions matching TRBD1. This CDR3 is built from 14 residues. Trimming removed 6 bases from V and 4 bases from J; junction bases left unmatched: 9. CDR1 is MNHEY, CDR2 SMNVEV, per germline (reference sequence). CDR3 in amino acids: CASRDNTGDYEQYF. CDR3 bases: TGTGCCAGCAGAGACAATACAGGGGATTACGAGCAGTACTTC.

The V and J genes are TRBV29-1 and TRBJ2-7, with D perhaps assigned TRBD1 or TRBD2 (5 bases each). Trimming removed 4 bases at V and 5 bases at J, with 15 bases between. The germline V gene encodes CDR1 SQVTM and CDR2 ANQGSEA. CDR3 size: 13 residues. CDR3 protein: CSVAEGPFNEQYF. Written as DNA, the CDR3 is TGCAGCGTTGCAGAGGGGCCCTTTAACGAGCAGTACTTC.

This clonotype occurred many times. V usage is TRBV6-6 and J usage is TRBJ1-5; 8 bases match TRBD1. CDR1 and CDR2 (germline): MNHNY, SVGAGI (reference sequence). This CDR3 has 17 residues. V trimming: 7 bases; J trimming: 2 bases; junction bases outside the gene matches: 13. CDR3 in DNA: TGTGCCAGCACCGAATATGGACAGGGCGTCGGCAATCAGCCCCAGCATTTT. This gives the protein CASTEYGQGVGNQPQHF.

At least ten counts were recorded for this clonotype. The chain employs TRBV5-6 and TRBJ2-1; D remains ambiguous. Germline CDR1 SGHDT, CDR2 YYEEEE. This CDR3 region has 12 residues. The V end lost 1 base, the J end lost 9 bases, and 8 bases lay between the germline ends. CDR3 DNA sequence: TGTGCCAGCAGCTTGACCAATCCTGAGCAGTTCTTC. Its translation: CASSLTNPEQFF.

CDR3 loop: CASSYSRDTPQETQYF. The CDR3 coding sequence is TGTGCCAGCAGTTACTCCAGGGACACCCCCCAAGAGACCCAGTACTTC. The chain combines TRBV6-6 with TRBJ2-5, with D tentatively TRBD1 (6 bases). The CDR3 is 16 amino acids. Trimming shortened V by 0 bases and J by 1 base, and 12 bases separated the two germline ends. CDR1 and CDR2 from the germline V gene are MNHNY and SVGAGI (reference sequence).

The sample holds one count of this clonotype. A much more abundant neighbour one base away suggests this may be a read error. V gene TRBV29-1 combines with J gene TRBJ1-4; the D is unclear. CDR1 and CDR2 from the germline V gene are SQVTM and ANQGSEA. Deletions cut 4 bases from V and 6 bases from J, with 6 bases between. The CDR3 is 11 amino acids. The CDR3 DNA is TGCAGCGTTGTGGCGGATGAAAAACTGTTTTTT. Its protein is CSVVADEKLFF.

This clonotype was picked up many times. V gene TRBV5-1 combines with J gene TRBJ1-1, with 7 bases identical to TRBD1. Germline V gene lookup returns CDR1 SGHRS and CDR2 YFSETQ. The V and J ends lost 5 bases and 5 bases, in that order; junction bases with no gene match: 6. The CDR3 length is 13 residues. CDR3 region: CASSHPQGTEAFF. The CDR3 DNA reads TGCGCCAGCAGTCATCCACAGGGGACTGAAGCTTTCTTT.

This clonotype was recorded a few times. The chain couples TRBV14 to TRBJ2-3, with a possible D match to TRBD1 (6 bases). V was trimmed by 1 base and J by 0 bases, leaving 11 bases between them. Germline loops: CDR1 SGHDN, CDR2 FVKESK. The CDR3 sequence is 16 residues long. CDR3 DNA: TGTGCCAGCAGCCAAGGCAGGGGCCTTAGCACAGATACGCAGTATTTT. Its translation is CASSQGRGLSTDTQYF.